In this sample, the clone carrying this T cell receptor beta chain turned up once. Generated by immunoSEQ multiplex PCR, the TCRdb table keeps only in-frame clones and is missing some. In the table there are around 73,000 clones, approximately 77% of which are singletons. CDR1 and CDR2 (germline): LGHNA, YSLEER. With 6 bases clipped from V and 10 bases from J, the junction kept 14 bases outside the gene matches. There are 14 residues in the CDR3. These data are taken from a study of blood T cell repertoires in COVID-19. This clonotype originated in an older man with COVID-19, enrolled during active disease. The material sequenced was peripheral blood. This chain uses TRBV4-3 with TRBJ1-1, with TRBD1 matching over 7 bases. CDR3 DNA: TGCGCCAGCAGTCTTGACAGGGTCGGGATTGGAGCTTTCTTT. Its translation is CASSLDRVGIGAFF.